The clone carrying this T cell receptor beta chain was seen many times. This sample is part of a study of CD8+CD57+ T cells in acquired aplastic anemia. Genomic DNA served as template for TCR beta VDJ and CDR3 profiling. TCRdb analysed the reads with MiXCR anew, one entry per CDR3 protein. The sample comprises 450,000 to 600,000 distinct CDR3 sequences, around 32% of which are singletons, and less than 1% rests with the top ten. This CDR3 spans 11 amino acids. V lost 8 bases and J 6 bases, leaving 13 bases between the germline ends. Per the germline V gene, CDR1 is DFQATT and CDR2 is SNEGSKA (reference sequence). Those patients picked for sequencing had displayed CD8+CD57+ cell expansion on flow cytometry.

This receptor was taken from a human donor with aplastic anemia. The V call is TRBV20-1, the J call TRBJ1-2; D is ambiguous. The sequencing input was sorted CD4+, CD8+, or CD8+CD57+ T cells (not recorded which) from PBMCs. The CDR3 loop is CSSGSTDGYTF. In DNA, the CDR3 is TGCAGTTCAGGCTCCACGGATGGCTACACCTTC.